These 25 T cell receptor beta chains came from one sample sequenced in a study of blood T cell repertoires in COVID-19. Profiled with immunoSEQ multiplex PCR; TCRdb holds only in-frame clones, not every one. The table lists 200,000 to 300,000 clones, around 84% of them singletons. The sequenced material came from PBMCs or T cells enriched from blood (not recorded which). Receptors originate from a man in his forties who had recovered from COVID-19.

V gene TRBV7-9 combines with J gene TRBJ2-7; 7 positions match TRBD2. Germline V gene sequence: CDR1 SEHNR, CDR2 FQNEAQ (reference sequence). J lost 12 bases, V lost 3 bases, and 14 bases had no gene match. The CDR3 runs to 14 residues. DNA of the CDR3: TGTGCCAGCAGCTTCGGTGCGCTAGCGGAGAGGGGGTACTTC. It yields the protein CASSFGALAERGYF.

This sequence joins TRBV3-1 (or the pseudogene TRBV3-2) and TRBJ2-5, with TRBD2 identical over 15 bases. CDR1 and CDR2 (germline): LGHDT, YNNKEL (reference sequence). CDR3 size: 17 residues. Trimming removed 4 bases from V and 2 bases from J; junction bases left unmatched: 5. CDR3 sequence (DNA): TGTGCCAGCAGCCCCCTCGGGACTAGCGGGGGGCAAGAGACCCAGTACTTC. Translated, it gives CASSPLGTSGGQETQYF.

The chain uses TRBV9 and TRBJ2-3; TRBD1 aligns across 7 bases. This CDR3 region has 15 residues. The germline CDR1 and CDR2 sequences are SGDLS and YYNGEE. J lost 1 base, V lost 4 bases, and 6 bases had no gene match. The CDR3 DNA follows: TGTGCCAGCAGCTCACCGGGACAGCGCACAGATACGCAGTATTTT. As protein: CASSSPGQRTDTQYF.

The V and J genes are TRBV3-1 (or the pseudogene TRBV3-2) and TRBJ2-4; 7 bases line up with TRBD2. Germline trimming cut 2 bases from V and 3 bases from J; bases unmatched to any gene: 1. The CDR3 is 14 residues long. Germline-derived CDR1 and CDR2 are LGHDT and YNNKEL (reference sequence). CDR3: CASSQTSDKNIQYF. CDR3 coding DNA: TGTGCCAGCAGCCAAACTAGCGACAAAAACATTCAGTACTTC.

This sequence joins TRBV6-1 and TRBJ1-1; 7 bases match TRBD1. This CDR3 has 15 residues. V shed 3 bases, J shed 1 base, and the junction held 5 bases outside the gene matches. From germline, CDR1 is MNHNS and CDR2 SASEGT. This CDR3 is CASSDPDRANTEAFF. In nucleotides, the CDR3 is TGTGCCAGCAGTGACCCAGACAGGGCGAACACTGAAGCTTTCTTT.

J is TRBJ1-2 and V is TRBV29-1; a weak D match, TRBD1 (6 bases). Germline lookup yields CDR1 SQVTM and CDR2 ANQGSEA. The CDR3 has 15 amino acids. The V end lost 7 bases, the J end lost 5 bases, and 23 bases lay between the germline ends. CDR3 DNA: TGCAGCGCCGAGCTGGGGGCAGGGGCGAGTTATGGCTACACCTTC. Protein sequence: CSAELGAGASYGYTF.

The chain has TRBV12-3 or TRBV12-4 and TRBJ2-1; unclear D gene. The CDR3 is 13 residues long. Trimming pared 8 bases from V and 4 bases from J, leaving 12 bases between. CDR3 amino acids: CASLVARYNEQFF. As DNA, the CDR3 is TGTGCCAGCTTAGTAGCAAGGTACAATGAGCAGTTCTTC.

This CDR3 is CASSVRAGGPDTQYF. DNA for the CDR3: TGTGCCAGCAGTGTTAGAGCGGGGGGGCCGGATACGCAGTATTTT. This sequence joins TRBV2 and TRBJ2-3; 10 positions match TRBD2. V shed 4 bases, J shed 6 bases, and the junction held 7 bases outside the gene matches. Looked up from germline, CDR1 is SNHLY and CDR2 is FYNNEI. The CDR3 has 15 amino acids.

This chain links TRBV11-2 with TRBJ1-2; D uncertain. The CDR3 runs 13 residues. Trimming took 0 bases from V and 8 from J, leaving 10 bases between them. The germline gives CDR1 SGHAT, CDR2 FQNNGV. The CDR3 nucleotides read TGTGCCAGCAGCTTAGATCAGGAGGGCGGCTACACCTTC. This codes for CASSLDQEGGYTF.

The CDR3 protein is CASSYYQGQVAYGYTF. For the CDR3, the DNA is TGTGCCAGCAGCTACTACCAGGGACAGGTCGCCTATGGCTACACCTTC. This chain uses TRBV5-8 with TRBJ1-2, with 8 bases aligning to TRBD1. The CDR3 has 16 amino acids. Trimming removed 3 bases from V and 4 bases from J; junction bases left unmatched: 11. Germline V lookup: CDR1 SGHTS, CDR2 YDEGEE.

V is TRBV4-1 and J is TRBJ2-2; 7 bases match TRBD2. The CDR3 extends over 14 amino acids. In germline, CDR1 is MGHRA, CDR2 YSYEKL. Trimming removed 10 bases from V and 7 bases from J; junction bases left unmatched: 12. CDR3 protein: CAMRQREGIGELFF. The CDR3 region has the DNA TGCGCCATGCGGCAGAGGGAGGGTATCGGGGAGCTGTTTTTT.

This chain links TRBV10-3 with TRBJ2-2, with a tentative D call TRBD1 (6 bases). The CDR3 is 24 residues long. The germline V gene encodes CDR1 ENHRY and CDR2 SYGVKD. V was clipped by 8 bases and J by 7 bases, with 47 bases between them. The CDR3 region has the DNA TGTGCCATCCAGCCGGCGAACGAAAAAAAAGAAAACAGGGTACGAACGATTATAAGCGGGGAGCTGTTTTTT. Encoded protein: CAIQPANEKKENRVRTIISGELFF.

The J gene is TRBJ2-1, the V gene TRBV11-1; weak D call: TRBD2 (6 bases). V lost 2 bases and J lost 2, with 10 bases in between. Germline CDR1 reads SGHAT; CDR2 reads FQDESV (reference sequence). CDR3 size: 15 residues. Written as DNA, the CDR3 is TGTGCCAGCAGCTTACCGGGGGTTACCTACAATGAGCAGTTCTTC. This gives the protein CASSLPGVTYNEQFF.

The rearrangement uses TRBV15 and TRBJ2-5; 12 nucleotides align to TRBD2. Germline values: CDR1 LNHNV, CDR2 YYDKDF (reference sequence). Germline trimming cut 9 bases from V and 5 bases from J; bases unmatched to any gene: 7. The CDR3 consists of 14 residues. The chain's CDR3 is CATAASGGAETQYF. The CDR3 DNA follows: TGTGCCACGGCGGCTAGCGGGGGGGCGGAGACCCAGTACTTC.

The genes are TRBV28 and TRBJ1-5; D uncertain. CDR1 is MDHEN and CDR2 is SYDVKM in the germline V gene. Trimming pared 6 bases from V and 2 bases from J, leaving 11 bases between. The CDR3 spans 14 residues. CDR3 DNA sequence: TGTGCCAGCAGCCACCCCGGTGGCAATCAGCCCCAGCATTTT. Translation gives CASSHPGGNQPQHF.

V usage is TRBV5-1 and J usage is TRBJ2-7; 12 bases match TRBD2. Unmatched junction bases numbered 3, after V lost 0 bases and J lost 2 bases. Germline loops: CDR1 SGHRS, CDR2 YFSETQ. The CDR3 covers 16 residues. The CDR3 reads CASSLEGTSGPYEQYF. CDR3 coding DNA: TGCGCCAGCAGCTTGGAGGGGACTAGCGGGCCCTACGAGCAGTACTTC.

The chain carries TRBV30 and TRBJ1-2, with a possible D match to TRBD1 (6 bases). The V end was cut by 1 base, the J end by 3 bases, with 15 bases between. CDR3 length: 15 amino acids. Germline V gives CDR1 GTSNPN, CDR2 SVGIG (reference sequence). The CDR3 region has the DNA TGTGCCTGGAGTGCGTACGTGACAGGTGACTATGGCTACACCTTC. It is translated as CAWSAYVTGDYGYTF.

V gene TRBV11-2 combines with J gene TRBJ1-2; D is possibly TRBD1 (5 bases). Germline CDR1 is SGHAT and CDR2 is FQNNGV. V lost 3 bases and J lost 14, with 16 bases in between. The CDR3 consists of 12 residues. The CDR3 here is CASSFGGSSWTF. The CDR3 nucleotides are TGTGCCAGCAGCTTTGGGGGGTCGTCGTGGACCTTC.

The rearrangement links TRBV6-2 or TRBV6-3 to TRBJ2-3; D may be TRBD1 (5 bases). This CDR3 region has 17 residues. Germline CDR1 is MNHEY and CDR2 is SVGEGT. Trimming left V 3 bases short and J 4 bases short, with 20 bases between. This chain's CDR3 is CASSYEDKTNVADTQYF. The CDR3, as DNA: TGTGCCAGCAGTTATGAGGACAAGACAAATGTCGCAGATACGCAGTATTTT.

The CDR3 region is CASSLSPDFSYGYTF. The DNA for the CDR3 is TGTGCCAGCAGTTTATCACCAGATTTCTCCTATGGCTACACCTTC. The chain recombines TRBV27 with TRBJ1-2; D not resolved. V was cut by 0 bases and J by 4 bases, with 12 bases left in between. The germline V gene encodes CDR1 MNHEY and CDR2 SMNVEV (reference sequence). The CDR3 extends over 15 amino acids.

The genes are TRBV19 and TRBJ1-1; D ambiguous. Trimming stripped 7 bases from V and 0 bases from J, with 9 bases between. CDR1 is LNHDA and CDR2 is SQIVND in the germline V gene (reference sequence). The CDR3 consists of 13 residues. The CDR3 DNA follows: TGTGCCAGTACCTCAGGTATGAACACTGAAGCTTTCTTT. The encoded protein is CASTSGMNTEAFF.

This clone appeared many times. CDR3 region: CATSRAGIGTGELFF. The CDR3 DNA is TGTGCCACCAGCAGGGCCGGGATCGGCACCGGGGAGCTGTTTTTT. The gene calls are TRBV15 and TRBJ2-2, with D possibly TRBD2 on 5 matching bases. The CDR3 covers 15 residues. Germline-derived CDR1 and CDR2 are LNHNV and YYDKDF (reference sequence). Trimming stripped 3 bases from V and 4 bases from J, with 12 bases between.

The chain employs TRBV19 and TRBJ2-6, with a possible D match to TRBD2 (5 bases). The V and J ends lost 7 bases and 4 bases respectively, with 17 bases between them. The CDR3 sequence is 16 residues long. CDR1 is LNHDA and CDR2 is SQIVND in the germline V gene (reference sequence). The CDR3 coding sequence is TGTGCCAGTAACCTACGCGACGGGATCGGGGCCAACGTCCTGACTTTC. Amino acid sequence: CASNLRDGIGANVLTF.

The V gene is TRBV5-1, the J gene TRBJ1-2; D uncertain. V dropped 10 bases and J dropped 5 bases, with 15 bases sitting between them. Germline V gene lookup returns CDR1 SGHRS and CDR2 YFSETQ. CDR3 length: 12 residues. CDR3 DNA sequence: TGCGCCGGTAGTTGGGCGCGTTATGGCTACACCTTC. Amino acids: CAGSWARYGYTF.

The chain has TRBV25-1 and TRBJ1-2, with a tentative D call TRBD1 (5 bases). The V gene lost 6 bases and the J gene lost 7 bases, with 18 bases spanning the gap. The germline V gene encodes CDR1 MGHDK and CDR2 SYGVNS. This CDR3 spans 14 amino acids. The CDR3: CASSRDWGEAGYTF. Written as DNA, the CDR3 is TGTGCCAGCAGCCGTGACTGGGGGGAGGCTGGCTACACCTTC.